This section outlines one T cell receptor (beta chain) sequence together with its context. The sample comes from a study of blood T cell repertoires in COVID-19. TCRdb's table, derived via immunoSEQ multiplex PCR, lists solely in-frame clones and lacks some. The table has approximately 120,000 clones, over 60% seen once. Specimen: peripheral blood. The sequence derives from a human donor in a cohort sampled during active or convalescent COVID-19.

The CDR3 region is CASSSDTLNTEAFF. DNA of the CDR3: TGCGCCAGCAGCTCGGACACATTGAACACTGAAGCTTTCTTT. The chain employs TRBV5-1 and TRBJ1-1; possibly TRBD1 for D (5 bases). Looked up from germline, CDR1 is SGHRS and CDR2 is YFSETQ. CDR3 length: 14 amino acids. Trimming cost V 3 bases and J 0 bases, with 9 bases left between them.